The 16 T cell receptor beta chains presented below share a single source sample, sequenced in a study of CD8+ T cells in alopecia areata. TCR sequencing used cDNA made by reverse transcription of extracted RNA. Here immunoSEQ multiplex PCR was the method, and the copy in TCRdb shows in-frame clones only, minus some. The data show approximately 280,000 clones, with none appearing a single time. After pooling, cutaneous lymph node cells were sorted with CD4, CD8alpha, NKG2D, NKG2ACE and other markers. Sequenced: CD4+ T cells sorted from a lymph node. These receptors were collected from a C3H/HeJ mouse with alopecia areata. Mouse MHC haplotype: H2-k.

To note about this clone: The germline and genes are mouse ones. The read ends 4 residues early relative to the CDR3; the germline J gene fills the gap. This chain links TRBV17 with TRBJ2-5; tentatively, D is TRBD1 (6 bases). CDR3 length equals 15 residues. Trimming took 4 bases from V and 2 from J, leaving 13 bases between them. The germline CDR1 and CDR2 sequences are MNHDT and YYDKIL. The CDR3 region is CASSIRGRGQDTQYF. The CDR3 DNA, read in part, is TGTGCTAGCAGTATCAGGGGAAGGGGCCAAGAC.

This clone was seen more than once but under ten times. Genes and germline come from the mouse. The read terminates 4 residues ahead of where the CDR3 ends, so the germline J gene completes it. This rearrangement joins TRBV19 to TRBJ2-3, with TRBD2 matching 12 bases. The CDR3 spans 14 residues. Trimming cost V 5 bases and J 3 bases; bases outside gene matches: 1. Germline assignment: CDR1 FNHDT and CDR2 SITEND (reference sequence). The CDR3 bases that were read are TGTGCCAGCAGGACTGGGGGGGCGGCAGAA. Its translation: CASRTGGAAE. The full CDR3 sequence reads CASRTGGAAETLYF.

To note about this clone: Gene names follow the mouse nomenclature. The read terminates 4 residues ahead of where the CDR3 ends, so the germline J gene completes it. This chain joins TRBV13-2 and TRBJ1-1; 10 positions agree with TRBD1. CDR1 NNHNN and CDR2 SYGAGS come from the germline V gene (reference sequence). This CDR3 spans 15 amino acids. Trimming removed 0 bases from V and 4 bases from J; junction bases left unmatched: 3. The covered CDR3 bases are TGTGCCAGCGGTGATGAGACAGGGGGCTTCACA. Residues: CASGDETGGFT. The full-length CDR3 reads as CASGDETGGFTEVFF.

This clone has more than one count but fewer than ten. All gene names here are mouse names. Read data end 4 residues before the CDR3 end; the end is taken from the germline J gene. The genes are TRBV31 and TRBJ2-3; D remains unclear. The V end was cut by 2 bases, the J end by 0 bases, with 6 bases between. The CDR3 totals 13 residues. Germline V gene data show CDR1 as GKSSPN and CDR2 as SITVG. The sequenced CDR3 bases are TGTGCCTGGAGTGCAGGTAGTGCAGAA. Its translation is CAWSAGSAE. Given in full, the CDR3 is CAWSAGSAETLYF. Combining the CDR3 with reference TRBV31 and TRBJ2-3 gives the whole variable domain AQTIHQWPVAEIKAVGSPLSLGCTIKGKSSPNLYWYWQATGGTLQQLFYSITVGQVESVVQLNLSASRPKDDQFILSTEKLLLSHSGFYLCAWSAGSAETLYFGSGTRLTVL.

This clone was seen more than once but under ten times. Germline and genes: mouse. The read halts 4 residues ahead of the CDR3 end, with the missing end drawn from the germline J gene. The V and J genes are TRBV1 and TRBJ2-7; 8 positions match TRBD1. This CDR3 comprises 14 residues. Looked up from germline, CDR1 is NSQYPW and CDR2 is LRSPGD (reference sequence). CDR3 in amino acids: CTCSALDRGDEQYF. The covered CDR3 bases are TGCACCTGCAGTGCTCTCGACAGGGGAGAT.

As to this clone: Gene names denote mouse genes. The read halts 4 residues ahead of the CDR3 end, with the missing end drawn from the germline J gene. V usage is TRBV19 and J usage is TRBJ2-1; TRBD2 might be the D (7 bases). Trimming pared 2 bases from V and 6 bases from J, leaving 9 bases between. The CDR3 is 13 residues long. In germline, CDR1 is FNHDT, CDR2 SITEND (reference sequence). CDR3 residues: CASSIWGAAEQFF. CDR3 bases read: TGTGCCAGCAGTATTTGGGGGGCTGCT.

This clone was picked up a small number of times. The gene symbols are mouse symbols. From the germline J gene comes the end of the CDR3, since the read stops 3 residues before it. The rearrangement joins TRBV13-1 to TRBJ1-6; 7 bases fit TRBD1. TRBJ1-6 is flagged as an ORF with uncertain function. Germline V gene data show CDR1 as NSHNY and CDR2 as SYGAGN. The CDR3 spans 15 residues. V shed 2 bases and J 3 bases; nucleotides not matched to a gene: 2. The CDR3 is CASSEGTVYNSPLYF. Partial CDR3 DNA: TGTGCCAGCAGTGAGGGGACAGTCTATAATTCGCCC.

A remark on this clone: Gene names denote mouse genes. The read gets to within 4 residues of the CDR3 end, and the germline J gene fills in the rest. This sequence joins TRBV31 and TRBJ2-1; 10 nucleotides match TRBD2. Germline CDR1 is GKSSPN and CDR2 is SITVG. CDR3 size: 13 residues. CDR3 DNA, as far as it was read: TGTGCCTGGACTGGGGGGGCGCTGGCT. Translated, it gives CAWTGGALA. The full CDR3 sequence reads CAWTGGALAEQFF.

A remark on this clone: Mouse gene names apply. The CDR3 end is not reached by the read, which stops 4 residues before it; the germline J gene fills it in. Other DNA sequences in this sample translate to the same CDR3. V gene TRBV13-1 combines with J gene TRBJ2-7; 9 bases align to TRBD2. This CDR3 has 14 residues. The germline gives CDR1 NSHNY, CDR2 SYGAGN. Partial CDR3 DNA: TGTGCCAGCAGTGATGGGGGACTGGGATAT. This sequence encodes CASSDGGLGY. The complete CDR3 sequence is CASSDGGLGYEQYF.

About this clone: Gene names are the mouse ones. The read halts 4 residues ahead of the CDR3 end, with the missing end drawn from the germline J gene. The chain combines TRBV31 with TRBJ2-3, with a tentative D call TRBD2 (7 bases). Between the trimmed V and J ends, which lost 0 bases and 0 bases, there was a span of 13 bases. Germline V gene lookup returns CDR1 GKSSPN and CDR2 SITVG. The CDR3 sequence is 16 residues long. The part of the CDR3 DNA that was read is TGTGCCTGGAGTCTAAGGGGGGCGGGGAGTGCAGAA. It encodes CAWSLRGAGSAE. The full CDR3 protein reads CAWSLRGAGSAETLYF.

Points on this clone: Mouse gene names and germline throughout. The observed sequence ends 3 residues before the CDR3 terminus, with the missing tail filled in from the germline J gene. The chain uses TRBV19 and TRBJ1-6; 9 positions match TRBD1. TRBJ1-6 is marked as an open reading frame, function uncertain. Germline V gene data show CDR1 as FNHDT and CDR2 as SITEND (reference sequence). The CDR3 has 16 amino acids. J gave up 4 bases and V 6 bases, and 8 bases lay outside the gene matches. The CDR3 loop reads CASTHSTGGYNSPLYF. The CDR3 bases that were read are TGTGCCAGCACCCACTCGACAGGGGGGTATAATTCGCCC.

A note on this clone: Mouse gene names apply. The CDR3 sequence is CASGAGANSDYTF. The CDR3 bases that were read are TGTGCCAGCGGTGCAGGAGCAAACTCC. The V and J genes are TRBV13-2 and TRBJ1-2; D call uncertain. The read halts 4 residues ahead of the CDR3 end, with the missing end drawn from the germline J gene. V was shortened by 3 bases and J by 0 bases, with 6 bases between the two germline ends. The CDR3 is 13 residues long. Germline V gene lookup returns CDR1 NNHNN and CDR2 SYGAGS (reference sequence).

Concerning this clone: Each gene name is a mouse one. The CDR3 goes on 4 residues after the read ends, and that part is filled in from the germline J gene. This chain connects TRBV1 to TRBJ2-1; 8 nucleotides line up with TRBD1. This CDR3 comprises 15 residues. Germline loops: CDR1 NSQYPW, CDR2 LRSPGD (reference sequence). The trim removed 0 bases at V and 6 bases at J, leaving 4 bases unmatched. The part of the CDR3 DNA that was read is TGCACCTGCAGTGCAGATCAGGGGGCGCCTGCT. Amino acids: CTCSADQGAPA. In full, the CDR3 is CTCSADQGAPAEQFF. Full variable domain (rest looked up from reference TRBV1 and TRBJ2-1): VTLLEQNPRWRLVPRGQAVNLRCILKNSQYPWMSWYQQDLQKQLQWLFTLRSPGDKEVKSLPGADYLATRVTDTELRLQVANMSQGRTLYCTCSADQGAPAEQFFGPGTRLTVL.

Regarding this clone: Each gene name is a mouse one. The CDR3 extends 4 residues past the end of the read, so its final part is completed from the germline J gene. V gene TRBV13-3 combines with J gene TRBJ1-2; 9 nucleotides line up with TRBD1. This CDR3 spans 15 amino acids. The J segment lost 1 base and the V segment lost 3 bases, leaving 4 bases of the junction unmatched. Germline-derived CDR1 and CDR2 are NNHDY and SYVADS. CDR3 region: CASSAGTGKNSDYTF. The DNA read from the CDR3 is TGTGCCAGCAGTGCCGGGACAGGGAAAAACTCC.

This clone has a handful of counts. Gene names and germline match the mouse. The read terminates 3 residues before the CDR3 end, so the remaining end is supplied by the germline J gene. The V gene is TRBV2, the J gene TRBJ1-6; 10 bases are shared with TRBD1. TRBJ1-6 is designated an ORF whose function remains uncertain. The length of the CDR3 is 14 residues. The germline gives CDR1 LGHNA, CDR2 YSYQKL. Unmatched junction bases numbered 1, after V lost 4 bases and J lost 7 bases. Incomplete CDR3 DNA: TGTGCCAGCAGCCGGGACAGGGGAAATTCGCCC. It specifies CASSRDRGNSP. The whole CDR3 is CASSRDRGNSPLYF.

About this clone: All gene names here are mouse names. The read is 4 residues too short to cover the CDR3 end, so that end is filled in from the germline J gene. J is TRBJ2-1 and V is TRBV1, with D maybe TRBD1 (6 bases). The V gene lost 0 bases and the J gene lost 1 base, with 10 bases spanning the gap. This CDR3 comprises 16 residues. Germline V lookup: CDR1 NSQYPW, CDR2 LRSPGD (reference sequence). CDR3 amino acids: CTCSAETGQNYAEQFF. CDR3 DNA, as far as it was read: TGCACCTGCAGTGCAGAGACAGGACAAAACTATGCT. Full variable domain (rest looked up from reference TRBV1 and TRBJ2-1): VTLLEQNPRWRLVPRGQAVNLRCILKNSQYPWMSWYQQDLQKQLQWLFTLRSPGDKEVKSLPGADYLATRVTDTELRLQVANMSQGRTLYCTCSAETGQNYAEQFFGPGTRLTVL.